This T cell receptor beta chain was captured by sequencing in a study of CD8+ T cells in alopecia areata. Extracted from the samples, RNA was reverse transcribed into cDNA to serve as the sequencing template. TCRdb's table, derived via immunoSEQ multiplex PCR, lists solely in-frame clones and lacks some. This sample includes several thousand clones with no singletons; its ten biggest clones take up around 28%. The germline V and J ends were trimmed by 0 bases and 0 bases, with 5 bases remaining between them. The germline V gene has CDR1 FNHDT and CDR2 SITEND (reference sequence). CDR3 length equals 14 residues. Time point: mouse skin 6 weeks after grafting, around onset of hair loss. In its sample, this clone was seen many times. The genes and germline here are from mouse. With the read ending 4 residues before the CDR3 end, the germline J gene is used to fill in that end.

The TCR was taken from a C3H/HeJ mouse with alopecia areata. The mouse strain carries the MHC haplotype H2-k. The sequencing here drew on skin, taken at week 6. The chain employs TRBV19 and TRBJ2-3; D might be TRBD2 (5 bases). The part of the CDR3 DNA that was read is TGTGCCAGCAGTATAGACTGGAGTGCAGAA. This codes for CASSIDWSAE. From start to end, the CDR3 is CASSIDWSAETLYF.